This T cell receptor (beta chain) was obtained from a study of blood T cell repertoires in COVID-19. The protocol was immunoSEQ multiplex PCR, while the TCRdb copy is restricted to in-frame clones and leaves out a portion. The data show some 200,000 clones, roughly 77% seen once. Per germline, CDR1 SGHRS and CDR2 YFSETQ. CDR3 size: 14 residues. V was pared by 4 bases and J by 3 bases, with 5 bases of the junction left unmatched. The clonotype originates from a man aged 40-55 years who had recovered from COVID-19. J is TRBJ2-7 and V is TRBV5-1, with 9 positions matching TRBD1. Sequencing was done on a sample of PBMCs or T cells enriched from blood (not recorded which). The CDR3 DNA reads TGCGCCAGCAGCCTGACAGGGGGAGTCTACGAGCAGTACTTC. It encodes CASSLTGGVYEQYF.